This passage covers 23 T cell receptor beta chains from one sample sequenced in a study of blood T cell repertoires in COVID-19. Some clones are missing from TCRdb's copy, which holds only in-frame ones; the method was immunoSEQ multiplex PCR. The sample carries about 120,000 clones, about four fifths recorded once. The sample consisted of peripheral blood. The receptors come from a human donor in a cohort sampled during active COVID-19.

This chain uses TRBV19 with TRBJ2-3, with a weak D call TRBD2 (6 bases). CDR3 length equals 15 residues. In germline, CDR1 is LNHDA, CDR2 SQIVND (reference sequence). The V and J ends lost 4 bases and 6 bases respectively, with 17 bases between them. As DNA, the CDR3 is TGTGCCAGTAGTAATCCCGGGGGTGGCTGGGATACGCAGTATTTT. Translation gives CASSNPGGGWDTQYF.

The chain joins TRBV5-5 to TRBJ1-1; perhaps TRBD1 as D (6 bases). Per germline, CDR1 SGHKS and CDR2 YYEKEE (reference sequence). V lost 3 bases and J lost 4, with 16 bases in between. This CDR3 contains 15 residues. In nucleotides, the CDR3 is TGTGCCAGCAGCTCCGTAACAGGGCCAGTCACTGAAGCTTTCTTT. It codes for CASSSVTGPVTEAFF.

The V gene is TRBV19, the J gene TRBJ2-7; TRBD1 might be the D (6 bases). Trimming removed 3 bases from V and 2 bases from J, with 11 bases in between. Per germline, CDR1 LNHDA and CDR2 SQIVND (reference sequence). The CDR3 has 14 residues. The CDR3 here is CASSMWTATYEQYF. CDR3 nucleotide sequence: TGTGCCAGTAGTATGTGGACAGCTACCTACGAGCAGTACTTC.

The chain uses TRBV10-3 and TRBJ2-7; no clear D gene. V lost 2 bases to trimming and J lost 6 bases, with 5 bases between them. The CDR3 covers 11 residues. CDR1 and CDR2 from the germline V gene are ENHRY and SYGVKD. The CDR3 reads CAISELVEQYF. For the CDR3, the DNA is TGTGCCATCAGTGAGCTCGTCGAGCAGTACTTC.

The chain has TRBV6-5 and TRBJ1-1; 7 positions match TRBD1. The CDR3 runs 14 residues. Trimming took 0 bases from V and 5 from J; bases not matched to a gene: 3. Germline-derived CDR1 and CDR2 are MNHEY and SVGAGI. CDR3: CASSYSTGWTEAFF. The CDR3 bases are TGTGCCAGCAGTTACTCGACAGGGTGGACTGAAGCTTTCTTT.

The count of this clone is one. The V gene is TRBV9, the J gene TRBJ2-3; D is unclear. The length of the CDR3 is 15 residues. CDR1 SGDLS and CDR2 YYNGEE come from the germline V gene. Trimming removed 0 bases from V and 0 bases from J, with 8 bases in between. CDR3 region: CASSVAPSSTDTQYF. Here the CDR3 DNA reads TGTGCCAGCAGCGTAGCTCCGTCTAGCACAGATACGCAGTATTTT.

The chain couples TRBV28 to TRBJ1-5; 8 bases line up with TRBD1. The junction had 7 bases not matched to a gene; V was cut back by 2 bases and J by 4 bases. Germline lookup yields CDR1 MDHEN and CDR2 SYDVKM. CDR3 length equals 16 residues. CDR3 DNA sequence: TGTGCCAGCAGTTTAACCAGCGGGACAGGTAATCAGCCCCAGCATTTT. Amino acid sequence: CASSLTSGTGNQPQHF.

The chain recombines TRBV5-6 with TRBJ1-3; 9 bases are a match to TRBD1. The ends lost 3 bases at V and 8 bases at J; junction bases unmatched: 3. The length of the CDR3 is 13 residues. From germline, CDR1 is SGHDT and CDR2 YYEEEE. CDR3 residues: CASSWDREDTIYF. In nucleotides, the CDR3 is TGTGCCAGCAGCTGGGACAGGGAAGACACCATATATTTT. The whole variable domain, filled in from reference TRBV5-6 and TRBJ1-3, reads DAGVTQSPTHLIKTRGQQVTLRCSPKSGHDTVSWYQQALGQGPQFIFQYYEEEERQRGNFPDRFSGHQFPNYSSELNVNALLLGDSALYLCASSWDREDTIYFGEGSWLTVV.

Only one count was recorded for this clone. The chain has TRBV9 and TRBJ2-7, with 10 bases that match TRBD2. Trimming cost V 4 bases and J 4 bases; bases outside gene matches: 8. This CDR3 is 15 amino acids long. The germline CDR1 and CDR2 sequences are SGDLS and YYNGEE. The CDR3 sequence: CASSPSSGRGYEQYF. CDR3 DNA sequence: TGTGCCAGCAGCCCATCAAGCGGGAGGGGGTACGAGCAGTACTTC. Complete variable domain (other parts from reference TRBV9 and TRBJ2-7): DSGVTQTPKHLITATGQRVTLRCSPRSGDLSVYWYQQSLDQGLQFLIQYYNGEERAKGNILERFSAQQFPDLHSELNLSSLELGDSALYFCASSPSSGRGYEQYFGPGTRLTVT.

This clone appeared a few times. The CDR3 loop is CASSFNRGREQFF. The CDR3 nucleotides are TGCGCCAGCAGCTTTAACAGGGGCCGGGAGCAGTTCTTC. The chain is built from TRBV5-1 and TRBJ2-1; TRBD1 agrees at 7 bases. V lost 2 bases to trimming and J lost 10 bases; unmatched junction nucleotides: 6. Germline V gives CDR1 SGHRS, CDR2 YFSETQ. The CDR3 runs 13 residues.

This clone was observed a single time. The chain links TRBV6-2 or TRBV6-3 to TRBJ1-5; 8 bases fit TRBD1. Germline V gives CDR1 MNHEY, CDR2 SVGEGT. The CDR3 is 15 amino acids. V gave up 5 bases and J gave up 3 bases; unmatched junction bases: 6. CDR3 sequence (DNA): TGTGCCAGCAGTAAACCGGGACAGGTCAATCAGCCCCAGCATTTT. This encodes CASSKPGQVNQPQHF.

The chain has TRBV7-2 and TRBJ1-2, with TRBD1 matching 7 bases. The CDR3 loop spans 14 amino acids. Trimming took 7 bases from V and 4 from J; bases not matched to a gene: 9. Germline-derived CDR1 and CDR2 are SGHTA and FQGNSA. CDR3 sequence reads: CASNTPTGSYGYTF. For the CDR3, the DNA is TGTGCCAGCAACACGCCGACAGGGAGCTATGGCTACACCTTC.

V gene TRBV7-3 combines with J gene TRBJ1-6; tentatively, D is TRBD1 (5 bases). The ends were cut back, 5 bases at V and 7 bases at J, with 15 bases in the middle. CDR1 is SGHTA, CDR2 FQGTGA, per germline. The CDR3 covers 15 residues. The CDR3 here is CASSKLHRINSPLHF. In DNA, the CDR3 is TGTGCCAGCAGCAAGCTTCACAGGATAAATTCACCCCTCCACTTT.

Here the CDR3 DNA reads TGTGCCACCAGCAGAAGACAGGGTTCTGGGGAAAAACTGTTTTTT. Protein sequence: CATSRRQGSGEKLFF. The chain uses TRBV15 and TRBJ1-4, with 7 nucleotides matching TRBD1. The germline gives CDR1 LNHNV, CDR2 YYDKDF (reference sequence). The CDR3 runs 15 residues. The trim removed 2 bases at V and 8 bases at J, leaving 8 bases unmatched.

This chain joins TRBV7-2 and TRBJ2-1, with TRBD2 matching 13 bases. J lost 5 bases, V lost 0 bases, and 7 bases had no gene match. Germline loops: CDR1 SGHTA, CDR2 FQGNSA. The CDR3 runs 18 residues. DNA for the CDR3: TGTGCCAGCAGCTTAGCCGGGTACGGACTAGCGGGGGACAATGAGCAGTTCTTC. It specifies CASSLAGYGLAGDNEQFF.

The rearrangement uses TRBV7-9 and TRBJ2-3, with 9 positions matching TRBD2. CDR1 is SEHNR, CDR2 FQNEAQ, per germline (reference sequence). The CDR3 is 15 amino acids. V lost 6 bases and J lost 3; bases outside the gene matches: 7. The CDR3 bases are TGTGCCAGCAGTTCCAGACTAGCGGCTACAGATACGCAGTATTTT. Translating it yields CASSSRLAATDTQYF. The entire variable domain, with the rest obtained from reference TRBV7-9 and TRBJ2-3, is as follows: DTGVSQNPRHKITKRGQNVTFRCDPISEHNRLYWYRQTLGQGPEFLTYFQNEAQLEKSRLLSDRFSAERPKGSFSTLEIQRTEQGDSAMYLCASSSRLAATDTQYFGPGTRLTVL.

V gene TRBV18 combines with J gene TRBJ2-7, with TRBD2 as a possible D gene (5 bases). Looked up from germline, CDR1 is KGHSH and CDR2 is LQKENI. The CDR3 has 15 residues. V lost 4 bases and J lost 0, with 13 bases in between. CDR3 loop: CASSRPLLGSYEQYF. In DNA, the CDR3 is TGTGCCAGCTCACGACCTCTACTAGGCTCCTACGAGCAGTACTTC.

V gene TRBV10-3 combines with J gene TRBJ1-2; no firm D call. Germline loops: CDR1 ENHRY, CDR2 SYGVKD. V was trimmed by 0 bases and J by 0 bases, leaving 8 bases between them. The CDR3 is 15 residues long. CDR3 sequence (DNA): TGTGCCATCAGTGAGTCGCCGGGTGCTAACTATGGCTACACCTTC. It codes for CAISESPGANYGYTF.

This clone was counted between two and nine times. V and J are TRBV2 and TRBJ2-7, with TRBD1 matching over 10 bases. The CDR3 contains 14 residues. J gave up 1 base and V 7 bases, and 4 bases lay outside the gene matches. Germline V gene lookup returns CDR1 SNHLY and CDR2 FYNNEI. CDR3 region: CASKGQGQSYEQYF. As DNA, the CDR3 is TGTGCCAGCAAGGGACAGGGGCAATCCTACGAGCAGTACTTC.

CDR3 sequence reads: CASSASYNSPLHF. DNA of the CDR3: TGTGCCAGTAGCGCGTCCTATAATTCACCCCTCCACTTT. The chain carries TRBV19 and TRBJ1-6, with no clear D. Germline V CDR1 and CDR2: LNHDA, SQIVND (reference sequence). The V gene lost 6 bases and the J gene lost 1 base, with 4 bases spanning the gap. The CDR3 loop spans 13 amino acids.

This rearrangement joins TRBV13 to TRBJ1-4, with D unclear. Per the germline V gene, CDR1 is PRHDT and CDR2 is FYEKMQ (reference sequence). This CDR3 spans 12 amino acids. V lost 4 bases and J lost 4, with 4 bases in between. Here the CDR3 DNA reads TGTGCCAGCAGCTCCCTTAATGAAAAACTGTTTTTT. It translates to CASSSLNEKLFF.

V gene TRBV24-1 combines with J gene TRBJ1-2; possibly TRBD1 for D (5 bases). The CDR3 consists of 14 residues. V was trimmed by 0 bases and J by 8 bases, leaving 12 bases between them. Germline CDR1 and CDR2: KGHDR and SFDVKD. DNA of the CDR3: TGTGCCACCAGTGATTTGGACAGAACTATCGGCTACACCTTC. Protein product: CATSDLDRTIGYTF.

The chain is built from TRBV5-1 and TRBJ2-3, with 12 bases that match TRBD2. CDR1 is SGHRS, CDR2 YFSETQ, per germline. The CDR3 runs 16 residues. V lost 4 bases and J lost 3; bases outside the gene matches: 6. The CDR3 DNA reads as TGCGCCAGCAGCCGAGTTACTAGCGGGAGGACAGATACGCAGTATTTT. It codes for CASSRVTSGRTDTQYF.